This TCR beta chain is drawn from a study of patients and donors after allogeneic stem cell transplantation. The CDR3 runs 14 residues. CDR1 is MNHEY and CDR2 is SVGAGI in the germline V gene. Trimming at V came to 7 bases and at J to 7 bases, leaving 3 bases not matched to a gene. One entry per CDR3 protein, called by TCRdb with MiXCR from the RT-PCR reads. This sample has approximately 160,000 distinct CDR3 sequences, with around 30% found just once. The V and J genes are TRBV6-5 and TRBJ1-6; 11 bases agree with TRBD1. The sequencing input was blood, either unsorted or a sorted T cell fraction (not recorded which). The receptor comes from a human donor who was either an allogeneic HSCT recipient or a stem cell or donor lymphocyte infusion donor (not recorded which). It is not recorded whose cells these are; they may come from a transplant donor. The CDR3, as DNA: TGTGCCAGCACCCGGGACAGGGGGAATTCACCCCTCCACTTT. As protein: CASTRDRGNSPLHF.